These 18 T cell receptor beta chains came from one sample sequenced in a study of blood T cells in healthy people across ages. A sample-barcoded 5' primer and a J-beta primer mix were used in a second PCR of roughly 7 to 11 cycles. TCRdb redid the calling of the 5' RACE reads with MiXCR, one entry per CDR3 protein. The sample holds approximately 780,000 distinct CDR3 sequences; approximately 24% are singletons and the top ten take 2.5% to 3.5%. The same sample was also used in a study of T cells of mothers and their children.

Input material: blood. These receptors all come from a boy between 10 and 17 years old in good health.

This clonotype was detected only a few times. This may come from a read error, since a much larger clone is one base off. The CDR3 sequence is CASRPGLQETQYF. In nucleotides, the CDR3 is TGCGCCAGCAGGCCGGGACTCCAAGAGACCCAGTACTTC. The V call is TRBV5-1, the J call TRBJ2-5, with a tentative D call TRBD2 (6 bases). CDR1 and CDR2 from the germline V gene are SGHRS and YFSETQ. Trimming cost V 5 bases and J 1 base, with 9 bases left between them. The CDR3 is made up of 13 amino acids. Full variable domain (remainder filled in from reference TRBV5-1 and TRBJ2-5): KAGVTQTPRYLIKTRGQQVTLSCSPISGHRSVSWYQQTPGQGLQFLFEYFSETQRNKGNFPGRFSGRQFSNSRSEMNVSTLELGDSALYLCASRPGLQETQYFGPGTRLLVL.

There are a few counts of this clonotype. CDR3: CSVGTERANEQFF. The CDR3 DNA reads as TGCAGCGTTGGGACCGAAAGGGCGAATGAGCAGTTCTTC. The chain combines TRBV29-1 with TRBJ2-1, with no clear D. The germline CDR1 and CDR2 sequences are SQVTM and ANQGSEA. The length of the CDR3 is 13 residues. Trimming took 4 bases from V and 7 from J, leaving 14 bases between them.

This chain connects TRBV12-3 or TRBV12-4 to TRBJ1-2, with TRBD1 identical over 9 bases. Trimming removed 5 bases from V and 10 bases from J; junction bases left unmatched: 11. CDR3 length: 14 amino acids. The CDR3 here is CASSHNRGDRAYTF. The CDR3 DNA follows: TGTGCCAGCAGTCACAACCGGGGGGACAGGGCCTACACCTTC.

J is TRBJ2-1 and V is TRBV6-5; D may be TRBD1 (5 bases). This CDR3 contains 15 residues. CDR1 MNHEY and CDR2 SVGAGI come from the germline V gene. V was pared by 0 bases and J by 4 bases, with 10 bases between. The CDR3 loop reads CASSYSETVYNEQFF. In nucleotides, the CDR3 is TGTGCCAGCAGTTACTCGGAGACAGTATACAATGAGCAGTTCTTC.

This clonotype has just a few counts. This chain links TRBV24-1 with TRBJ2-7; D is perhaps TRBD2 (6 bases). The CDR3 runs 13 residues. Per the germline V gene, CDR1 is KGHDR and CDR2 is SFDVKD. V was shortened by 1 base and J by 7 bases, with 10 bases between the two germline ends. The CDR3 reads CATSDLSGGEQYF. For the CDR3, the DNA is TGTGCCACCAGTGATTTAAGTGGAGGGGAGCAGTACTTC.

V and J are TRBV6-6 and TRBJ2-7, with 11 bases fitting TRBD1. V lost 4 bases to trimming and J lost 6 bases; unmatched junction nucleotides: 8. There are 15 residues in the CDR3. The germline gives CDR1 MNHNY, CDR2 SVGAGI (reference sequence). The CDR3 sequence is CASSSPGQGAAEQYF. In DNA, the CDR3 is TGTGCCAGCAGTTCGCCAGGACAGGGGGCGGCCGAGCAGTACTTC.

The chain joins TRBV28 to TRBJ2-5; D uncertain. Trimming removed 5 bases from V and 5 bases from J, with 15 bases in between. The CDR3 runs to 14 residues. The V gene's germline CDR1 is MDHEN and CDR2 SYDVKM. The CDR3 loop reads CASSKPASLETQYF. CDR3 DNA sequence: TGTGCCAGCAGTAAGCCGGCTAGTTTGGAGACCCAGTACTTC.

The rearrangement joins TRBV24-1 to TRBJ2-3; D gene ambiguous. The length of the CDR3 is 13 residues. Germline V gives CDR1 KGHDR, CDR2 SFDVKD. Trimming shortened V by 2 bases and J by 6 bases, and 8 bases separated the two germline ends. The CDR3 is CATSDSMRDTQYF. The DNA for the CDR3 is TGTGCCACCAGTGATTCCATGCGGGATACGCAGTATTTT.

The rearrangement links TRBV24-1 to TRBJ2-3, with unresolved D. V shed 3 bases and J shed 5 bases, with 14 bases lying between them. This CDR3 is 15 amino acids long. The V gene's germline CDR1 is KGHDR and CDR2 SFDVKD. CDR3 loop: CATSDLSSQGDTQYF. DNA for the CDR3: TGTGCCACCAGTGATCTTAGCTCCCAAGGAGATACGCAGTATTTT.

This clonotype was detected only a few times. The CDR3 nucleotides read TGTGCCACCAGCAGATTACTTACCGAGACCCAGTACTTC. It specifies CATSRLLTETQYF. The genes are TRBV15 and TRBJ2-5; no clear D. The CDR3 runs to 13 residues. Between the trimmed V and J ends, which lost 2 bases and 5 bases, there was a span of 9 bases. From germline, CDR1 is LNHNV and CDR2 YYDKDF (reference sequence).

The table lists this clonotype with a few counts. The chain recombines TRBV27 with TRBJ2-5; 8 nucleotides line up with TRBD2. The J call is in doubt because the DNA end fits TRBJ2-7 better. The CDR3 runs to 17 residues. The germline V gene encodes CDR1 MNHEY and CDR2 SMNVEV (reference sequence). The chain's CDR3 is CASSPQMTAGAFYEQYF. Written as DNA, the CDR3 is TGTGCCAGCAGTCCGCAAATGACAGCGGGGGCTTTCTACGAGCAGTACTTC.

The chain combines TRBV2 with TRBJ1-5; D gene unclear. V lost 1 base and J lost 1, with 8 bases in between. CDR1 SNHLY and CDR2 FYNNEI come from the germline V gene. The CDR3 sequence is 15 residues long. CDR3 coding DNA: TGTGCCAGCAGTGAAGGCAGGTGGAGCAATCAGCCCCAGCATTTT. This encodes CASSEGRWSNQPQHF.

This clonotype has just a few counts. V and J are TRBV6-1 and TRBJ2-7; 7 nucleotides agree with TRBD1. The germline gives CDR1 MNHNS, CDR2 SASEGT. The CDR3 sequence is 13 residues long. J lost 3 bases, V lost 6 bases, and 5 bases had no gene match. The CDR3 reads CASSRGSYYEQYF. In nucleotides, the CDR3 is TGTGCCAGCAGCAGGGGGTCTTACTACGAGCAGTACTTC.

The chain joins TRBV25-1 to TRBJ1-2; D possibly corresponds to TRBD1 (5 bases). The V gene's germline CDR1 is MGHDK and CDR2 SYGVNS. Trimming shortened V by 4 bases and J by 1 base, and 13 bases separated the two germline ends. This CDR3 comprises 15 residues. The CDR3 loop is CASSGRRGFNYGYTF. DNA of the CDR3: TGTGCCAGCAGTGGGCGGAGGGGTTTTAACTATGGCTACACCTTC.

This chain joins TRBV21-1 and TRBJ2-7. TRBV21-1 is deemed a pseudogene. There are 15 residues in the CDR3. CDR3 residues: CASARLASSPYEQYF. CDR3 DNA: TGTGCCAGCGCCCGACTGGCATCTTCCCCCTACGAGCAGTACTTC.

V is TRBV30 and J is TRBJ1-1; no firm D call. The V gene lost 0 bases and the J gene lost 9 bases, with 11 bases spanning the gap. The CDR3 extends over 12 amino acids. Germline loops: CDR1 GTSNPN, CDR2 SVGIG (reference sequence). CDR3 nucleotide sequence: TGTGCCTGGAGTGTAAAAGCCTCGAAAGCTTTCTTT. Protein product: CAWSVKASKAFF.

The chain is built from TRBV6-1 and TRBJ1-5; D is unresolved. Germline CDR1 is MNHNS and CDR2 is SASEGT. Trimming took 0 bases from V and 0 from J, leaving 12 bases between them. The CDR3 is made up of 17 amino acids. CDR3 coding DNA: TGTGCCAGCAGTGAAGCGGTGCGGAGGAATAGCAATCAGCCCCAGCATTTT. Its protein is CASSEAVRRNSNQPQHF.

The rearrangement uses TRBV7-8 and TRBJ1-2, with a tentative D call TRBD1 (5 bases). The CDR3 contains 16 residues. Germline V gene lookup returns CDR1 SGHVS and CDR2 FQNEAQ. V was shortened by 2 bases and J by 1 base, with 14 bases between the two germline ends. CDR3 coding DNA: TGTGCCAGCAGCTTACCCCGCGACGGGGGTAACTATGGCTACACCTTC. It is translated as CASSLPRDGGNYGYTF. Supplemented by reference TRBV7-8 and TRBJ1-2, the full variable domain reads GAGVSQSPRYKVAKRGQDVALRCDPISGHVSLFWYQQALGQGPEFLTYFQNEAQLDKSGLPSDRFFAERPEGSVSTLKIQRTQQEDSAVYLCASSLPRDGGNYGYTFGSGTRLTVV.